What follows describes a single T cell receptor (beta chain). Its target is unknown. The data derive from a study of cytomegalovirus exposure and HLA in healthy donors. General study points: Three CMV-associated chains proved CMV antigen-specific in vitro. Some public TCRs appeared in many individuals, while most sequences were rare. The study recorded over 150 TCR beta chains that were cytomegalovirus-associated.

Using immunoSEQ multiplex PCR, the repertoire was profiled, and TCRdb retains in-frame clones only, with some absent. Of fewer than 250,000 clones listed, 65% to 85% are singletons. It was the approximately 130-subject validation cohort, separate from the approximately 670-subject first cohort, to which the donors belonged. Germline V gene sequence: CDR1 SQVTM, CDR2 ANQGSEA. This CDR3 has 11 residues. V was pared by 5 bases and J by 7 bases, with 11 bases between. This TCR was sampled from a woman in her thirties in good health and CMV-seropositive. Sequencing used PBMCs. The chain combines TRBV29-1 with TRBJ1-1; possible D gene TRBD1, 5 bases. CDR3 sequence reads: CSVYRGSEAFF. The CDR3 nucleotides read TGCAGCGTTTACCGGGGCAGTGAAGCTTTCTTT.